The 32 T cell receptor beta chains below all came from one sample that was sequenced in a study of T cell clusters in autoimmune cytopenias. TRB amplification used 250 ng of peripheral blood genomic DNA. One tube held mixed TRB-A and TRB-B primer pools for touch-down PCR. After re-calling the multiplex PCR reads, TCRdb lists one entry per CDR3 protein, DNA absent. The data show 9,500 to 15,000 distinct CDR3 sequences, and the top ten clones hold over 3%. This same sample was also taken into another study, of T cell repertoires in aging, cancer and after chemotherapy.

Sequenced: peripheral blood. These receptors came from a human donor in good health.

In terms of frequency, this clonotype is medium-sized. V is TRBV19 and J is TRBJ2-7; TCRdb's assignment of TRBD1 cannot be checked, as there is no DNA. The CDR3 runs 14 residues. Germline loops: CDR1 LNHDA, CDR2 SQIVND (reference sequence). The CDR3 loop reads CASSMGQQTYEQYF.

This clonotype registers medium-sized by frequency. The J gene is TRBJ2-7, the V gene TRBV7-9; lacking DNA, the TRBD2 call made by TCRdb goes unchecked. CDR3 length: 12 residues. Germline values: CDR1 SEHNR, CDR2 FQNEAQ (reference sequence). CDR3 residues: CASSLRGYEQYF.

The chain combines TRBV27 with TRBJ1-2; TCRdb's assignment of TRBD1 cannot be checked, as there is no DNA. This CDR3 comprises 13 residues. CDR1 and CDR2 from the germline V gene are MNHEY and SMNVEV (reference sequence). CDR3 protein: CASSLGQGGGYTF.

This chain connects TRBV20-1 to TRBJ1-1; the TCRdb call, TRBD1, lacks DNA for checking. Germline V gene sequence: CDR1 DFQATT, CDR2 SNEGSKA (reference sequence). This CDR3 has 18 residues. This CDR3 reads CSARASNLRDISNTEAFF.

V and J are TRBV6-1 and TRBJ2-7; TCRdb selects TRBD1, and the lack of DNA leaves this call unchecked. The CDR3 extends over 13 amino acids. CDR1 MNHNS and CDR2 SASEGT come from the germline V gene. The CDR3 reads CASSRDRVYEQYF.

The chain couples TRBV7-2 to TRBJ1-4; TCRdb designates TRBD1, a call that cannot be tested without DNA. Germline V gene sequence: CDR1 SGHTA, CDR2 FQGNSA. This CDR3 is 17 amino acids long. CDR3 sequence reads: CASSLVLQGVNNEKLFF.

The chain carries TRBV6-2 or TRBV6-3 and TRBJ2-3; TCRdb selects TRBD2, and the lack of DNA leaves this call unchecked. The CDR3 extends over 14 amino acids. CDR1 and CDR2 (germline): MNHEY, SVGEGT. The CDR3 reads CASSFSGSTDTQYF.

J is TRBJ1-4 and V is TRBV6-6; the D call from TCRdb, TRBD1, cannot be confirmed without DNA. CDR1 is MNHNY and CDR2 is SVGAGI in the germline V gene (reference sequence). The CDR3 is 14 residues long. CDR3 residues: CASSYSGGDEKLFF.

The chain combines TRBV5-1 with TRBJ2-7; lacking DNA, the TRBD1 call made by TCRdb goes unchecked. This CDR3 comprises 15 residues. The germline gives CDR1 SGHRS, CDR2 YFSETQ. CDR3 protein: CASSLGGAGLGEQYF.

This chain uses TRBV19 with TRBJ1-6; the TCRdb call, TRBD1, lacks DNA for checking. Germline V gene data show CDR1 as LNHDA and CDR2 as SQIVND (reference sequence). This CDR3 contains 16 residues. CDR3 sequence reads: CASKLGEYSYNSPLHF.

The genes are TRBV10-3 and TRBJ2-6; without DNA, the TCRdb call of TRBD1 cannot be checked. From germline, CDR1 is ENHRY and CDR2 SYGVKD. The CDR3 consists of 16 residues. The CDR3 is CAISESEGSGANVLTF.

This chain uses TRBV6-1 with TRBJ1-5. CDR3 size: 13 residues. Per germline, CDR1 MNHNS and CDR2 SASEGT. The CDR3 loop reads CASSDTMRQPQHF.

The J gene is TRBJ1-5, the V gene TRBV6-1; TCRdb calls TRBD1, which cannot be checked without DNA. The CDR3 consists of 14 residues. Looked up from germline, CDR1 is MNHNS and CDR2 is SASEGT. CDR3 protein: CASSRQGINQPQHF.

This rearrangement joins TRBV20-1 to TRBJ1-2. The germline V gene has CDR1 DFQATT and CDR2 SNEGSKA (reference sequence). This CDR3 has 13 residues. The CDR3 region is CSATGGTNYGYTF.

The chain employs TRBV12-3 or TRBV12-4 and TRBJ1-2. The CDR3 sequence is 15 residues long. CDR3 in amino acids: CASSSARATNYGYTF.

The V and J genes are TRBV6-6 and TRBJ2-5; TCRdb proposes TRBD1, but this gene call is untestable without DNA. This CDR3 is 13 amino acids long. Germline CDR1 MNHNY, CDR2 SVGAGI (reference sequence). CDR3 region: CASSGGREETQYF.

The chain has TRBV12-3 or TRBV12-4 and TRBJ2-3; TCRdb selects TRBD1, and the lack of DNA leaves this call unchecked. The CDR3 sequence is 14 residues long. CDR3 residues: CASRPGQATDMQYF.

V gene TRBV4-1 combines with J gene TRBJ2-1; TCRdb's D gene call, TRBD2, goes unchecked for lack of DNA. CDR3 length: 15 residues. Germline CDR1 MGHRA, CDR2 YSYEKL. The CDR3 sequence is CASSQNQRGADEQFF.

CDR3 residues: CASSLYDLLNTEAFF. The V gene is TRBV7-9, the J gene TRBJ1-1. Germline CDR1 reads SEHNR; CDR2 reads FQNEAQ (reference sequence). The CDR3 extends over 15 amino acids.

The genes are TRBV14 and TRBJ1-2; the TRBD1 assignment by TCRdb is unverifiable without DNA. The CDR3 length is 14 residues. CDR1 is SGHDN and CDR2 is FVKESK in the germline V gene. The CDR3: CASSRGPGTYGYTF.

The chain uses TRBV4-3 and TRBJ2-3; TCRdb's assignment of TRBD1 cannot be checked, as there is no DNA. Germline V gene lookup returns CDR1 LGHNA and CDR2 YSLEER. This CDR3 comprises 15 residues. The CDR3 loop reads CASSHRGQNTDTQYF.

The chain carries TRBV28 and TRBJ1-2; checking the TCRdb D call of TRBD1 is not possible without DNA. Per germline, CDR1 MDHEN and CDR2 SYDVKM. The CDR3 runs 17 residues. The CDR3 protein is CASSSRDRGLFNYGYTF.

By frequency, this clonotype is medium-sized. This rearrangement joins TRBV19 to TRBJ2-7; TCRdb outputs TRBD1, but without DNA this stays unchecked. The germline CDR1 and CDR2 sequences are LNHDA and SQIVND (reference sequence). The CDR3 loop spans 14 amino acids. The CDR3 reads CASSASTGGYEQYF.

The V and J genes are TRBV6-5 and TRBJ2-7; TCRdb returns TRBD2, unconfirmable since there is no DNA. This CDR3 region has 15 residues. Germline CDR1 reads MNHEY; CDR2 reads SVGAGI. CDR3 protein: CASSHRLAVNYEQYF.

The chain recombines TRBV5-1 with TRBJ2-2. Germline CDR1 reads SGHRS; CDR2 reads YFSETQ. CDR3 length: 14 residues. The CDR3 reads CASSPQQNTGELFF.

This clonotype is labeled medium-sized based on frequency. The V gene is TRBV5-6, the J gene TRBJ1-4; TCRdb gives TRBD1 as the D gene, but with no DNA this cannot be confirmed. Germline V gene lookup returns CDR1 SGHDT and CDR2 YYEEEE. CDR3 size: 14 residues. The CDR3 protein is CASSFGTAVEKLFF.

The chain uses TRBV6-1 and TRBJ2-7; the TCRdb call, TRBD1, lacks DNA for checking. The length of the CDR3 is 16 residues. Germline loops: CDR1 MNHNS, CDR2 SASEGT. CDR3 in amino acids: CASTPGQGARGYEQYF.

The rearrangement uses TRBV6-6 and TRBJ1-2; the TCRdb D gene call, TRBD1, has no DNA to confirm it. Germline CDR1 MNHNY, CDR2 SVGAGI (reference sequence). This CDR3 comprises 14 residues. CDR3 sequence reads: CASSPPDRGHGYTF.

The rearrangement links TRBV30 to TRBJ1-5; checking the TCRdb D call of TRBD1 is not possible without DNA. Looked up from germline, CDR1 is GTSNPN and CDR2 is SVGIG (reference sequence). CDR3 size: 16 residues. This CDR3 reads CAWNSRQGGKDQPQHF.

The V call is TRBV12-3 or TRBV12-4, the J call TRBJ2-5; lacking DNA, the TRBD2 call made by TCRdb goes unchecked. The CDR3 consists of 13 residues. CDR3 residues: CASSFGTAETQYF.

This rearrangement joins TRBV6-5 to TRBJ2-3; TCRdb's assignment of TRBD1 cannot be checked, as there is no DNA. The CDR3 runs 15 residues. From germline, CDR1 is MNHEY and CDR2 SVGAGI. The CDR3 sequence is CASSEAGGSTDTQYF.

According to its frequency, this clonotype is medium-sized. The rearrangement links TRBV7-2 to TRBJ2-1; absent DNA, TCRdb's TRBD1 call cannot be checked. The CDR3 has 15 amino acids. Germline V CDR1 and CDR2: SGHTA, FQGNSA. CDR3 in amino acids: CASSFRDRQYNEQFF.